This TCR beta chain stems from a study of cytomegalovirus exposure and HLA in healthy donors. About the study: In a later analysis, it was reported that the roughly 130 validation repertoires had been produced on the same platform as the roughly 700 repertoires belonging to the first cohort. General study results and limits: The authors listed 164 TCR beta chains as cytomegalovirus-associated.

Some clones are missing from TCRdb's copy, which holds only in-frame ones; the method was immunoSEQ multiplex PCR. The sample holds 200,000 or so clones, around nine tenths seen once. This CDR3 has 12 amino acids. V lost 4 bases and J lost 7, with 10 bases in between. Germline CDR1 and CDR2: MDHEN and SYDVKM. Of note for this clone: What it binds is unknown.

The rearrangement joins TRBV28 to TRBJ1-2; D gene unclear. The receptor was derived from a young woman in good health and CMV-seronegative. The sequenced sample was PBMCs. The CDR3 bases are TGTGCCAGCAGTTCCGAGGCATTTGGCTACACCTTC. Encoded protein: CASSSEAFGYTF.